The clone carrying this TCR beta chain has more than one count but fewer than ten. The sample is drawn from a study of T cell changes during pregnancy in multiple sclerosis. Germline CDR1 reads DFQATT; CDR2 reads SNEGSKA (reference sequence). Trimming cost V 3 bases and J 6 bases, with 4 bases left between them. The CDR3 totals 10 residues. Here immunoSEQ multiplex PCR was the method, and the copy in TCRdb shows in-frame clones only, minus some. The data show tens of thousands of clones, 90% to 95% seen once. The receptor was derived from a female donor with multiple sclerosis, enrolled in a pregnancy study. Sequenced here: CD4+ T cells from peripheral blood mononuclear cells, sampled before pregnancy. The genes are TRBV20-1 and TRBJ2-3; D gene uncertain. The CDR3 nucleotides are TGCAGTGCTAGTAGCGATACGCAGTATTTT. Its protein is CSASSDTQYF.